A single sample gave rise to the 17 T cell receptor beta chains below, sequenced in a study of regulatory T cells in long-lasting Graves disease. In building TCR beta libraries, iRepertoire HTBI primers were used together with Arm-PCR of CDR3 regions. From the multiplex PCR reads, TCRdb called clonotypes with MiXCR, one entry per CDR3 protein. The sample holds 650,000 to 850,000 distinct CDR3 sequences; 25% to 35% are singletons and the top ten take roughly 41%. Noted time point: persistent/refractory GD, antithyroid drugs over 5 years with positive TRAb. PBMCs provided the RNA from which the TCR library was made. The sample here was peripheral blood mononuclear cells (PBMCs), taken when the disease was refractory, from a patient treated with antithyroid drugs. All receptors derive from a female donor with Graves disease.

As to this clonotype: A read error may account for a junction end that differs from germline. This chain connects TRBV19 to TRBJ1-1; 10 bases agree with TRBD1. CDR1 LNHDA and CDR2 SQIVND come from the germline V gene (reference sequence). The CDR3 covers 15 residues. CDR3 amino acids: CASSIRGQGNTEASF. CDR3 bases: TGTGCCAGTAGTATACGGGGACAGGGGAACACTGAAGCTTCCTTT.

This clonotype was counted a few times. This chain connects TRBV12-3 or TRBV12-4 to TRBJ2-7; D unresolved. Trimming stripped 6 bases from V and 2 bases from J, with 11 bases between. The CDR3 is 13 amino acids. The CDR3 spells CASRLLGTYEQYF. The CDR3 coding sequence is TGTGCCAGCAGGTTGCTAGGAACCTACGAGCAGTACTTC.

The rearrangement joins TRBV14 to TRBJ2-7; no firm D call. This CDR3 contains 14 residues. The germline V gene has CDR1 SGHDN and CDR2 FVKESK. V dropped 4 bases and J dropped 0 bases, with 10 bases sitting between them. CDR3 bases: TGTGCCAGCAGCCCAGGATGGAGCTCCTACGAGCAGTACTTC. Translation gives CASSPGWSSYEQYF.

Concerning this clonotype: The missing conserved phenylalanine or tryptophan at the end of this CDR3 makes a read error likely. The chain uses TRBV12-5 and TRBJ2-1; D remains ambiguous. The germline CDR1 and CDR2 sequences are LGHNT and FRNRAP. This CDR3 is 14 amino acids long. Trimming took off 5 bases at V and 0 bases at J, with 8 bases between the two ends. The CDR3 loop is CASGQSHSYNEQFL. CDR3 coding DNA: TGTGCTAGTGGTCAGAGCCACTCCTACAATGAGCAGTTCCTC.

V and J are TRBV7-8 and TRBJ1-1, with D possibly being TRBD1 (6 bases). In germline, CDR1 is SGHVS, CDR2 FQNEAQ. The CDR3 contains 15 residues. The V end lost 8 bases, the J end lost 0 bases, and 16 bases lay between the germline ends. Written as DNA, the CDR3 is TGTGCCAGCTCTTCAGGGGCAGGGATGAACACTGAAGCTTTCTTT. Protein sequence: CASSSGAGMNTEAFF.

This clonotype was observed a handful of times. The chain employs TRBV25-1 and TRBJ1-2; 8 positions agree with TRBD1. The junction had 10 bases not matched to a gene; V was cut back by 6 bases and J by 7 bases. Germline loops: CDR1 MGHDK, CDR2 SYGVNS. The CDR3 covers 14 residues. CDR3 loop: CASRLGQGHGGYTF. CDR3 DNA: TGTGCCAGCAGGCTAGGACAGGGTCACGGTGGCTACACCTTC.

On this clonotype: The germline gene is not matched at one end of the junction; a read error may be the cause. This rearrangement joins TRBV3-1 to TRBJ2-7; D remains unclear. The CDR3 loop spans 13 amino acids. Per the germline V gene, CDR1 is LGHDT and CDR2 is YNNKEL (reference sequence). DNA of the CDR3: TGTTCCAGCAGCCAAGGGTCTCTCTACGAGCAGTACTTC. Protein: CSSSQGSLYEQYF.

The table lists this clonotype with a few counts. The genes are TRBV19 and TRBJ2-5, with 8 bases aligning to TRBD1. V was clipped by 5 bases and J by 2 bases; unmatched bases: 16. CDR3 length equals 18 residues. Germline values: CDR1 LNHDA, CDR2 SQIVND (reference sequence). CDR3 protein: CASSGRTGMSLLQETQYF. The DNA for the CDR3 is TGTGCCAGTAGTGGACGGACAGGGATGAGTTTGTTGCAAGAGACCCAGTACTTC.

This clonotype was seen more than once but under ten times. The CDR3 region is CSARDPARGPYEQYF. CDR3 coding DNA: TGCAGTGCTAGAGATCCGGCGAGGGGGCCCTACGAGCAGTACTTC. J is TRBJ2-7 and V is TRBV20-1; 7 positions agree with TRBD1. V was pared by 0 bases and J by 2 bases, with 7 bases of the junction left unmatched. CDR3 length: 15 residues. The germline V gene has CDR1 DFQATT and CDR2 SNEGSKA (reference sequence).

This clonotype was seen many times. J is TRBJ1-1 and V is TRBV28; TRBD1 might be the D (6 bases). CDR1 is MDHEN, CDR2 SYDVKM, per germline. The CDR3 runs to 12 residues. V lost 6 bases and J 5 bases, leaving 10 bases between the germline ends. The CDR3 DNA follows: TGTGCCAGCAGGGGGGGCCGGACTGAAGCTTTCTTT. Protein sequence: CASRGGRTEAFF.

This clonotype was recorded a few times. The chain combines TRBV6-5 with TRBJ1-1; a possible D gene is TRBD1 (5 bases). V was shortened by 0 bases and J by 1 base, with 12 bases between the two germline ends. CDR1 MNHEY and CDR2 SVGAGI come from the germline V gene. This CDR3 is 16 amino acids long. The CDR3 DNA reads as TGTGCCAGCAGTTACTCATATCATCAGGGGAACACTGAAGCTTTCTTT. Its translation: CASSYSYHQGNTEAFF.

This clonotype was found a few times. The chain links TRBV6-2 or TRBV6-3 to TRBJ2-7; perhaps TRBD1 as D (6 bases). This CDR3 comprises 16 residues. Trimming took off 2 bases at V and 2 bases at J, with 16 bases between the two ends. Germline V gene sequence: CDR1 MNHEY, CDR2 SVGEGT. CDR3 in DNA: TGTGCCAGCAGTTACAGGCAACTTGGGACACCCTACGAGCAGTACTTC. Encoded protein: CASSYRQLGTPYEQYF.

This clonotype occurred many times. CDR3: CASRDRGYSPLHF. As DNA, the CDR3 is TGTGCCAGCAGAGACAGGGGATATTCACCCCTCCACTTT. V is TRBV2 and J is TRBJ1-6, with TRBD1 matching over 8 bases. The V gene end was trimmed by 6 bases and the J gene end by 8 bases; junction bases not matched to a gene: 3. CDR3 length equals 13 residues. Germline V CDR1 and CDR2: SNHLY, FYNNEI.

This clonotype has a count of ten or more. The rearrangement joins TRBV12-3 or TRBV12-4 to TRBJ1-2; no reliable D call. V shed 2 bases and J shed 8 bases, with 12 bases lying between them. This CDR3 comprises 13 residues. The CDR3 is CASSLRPDLGYTF. CDR3 bases: TGTGCCAGCAGTTTAAGGCCCGACCTAGGCTACACCTTC.

The chain links TRBV7-6 to TRBJ1-3; D possibly corresponds to TRBD1 (5 bases). The CDR3 runs 16 residues. Per germline, CDR1 SGHVS and CDR2 FNYEAQ. V gave up 0 bases and J gave up 0 bases, with 9 bases separating them. The DNA of the CDR3 is TGTGCCAGCAGCTTAGCGCTCAGGGTCTCTGGAAACACCATATATTTT. Translated: CASSLALRVSGNTIYF.

The sample holds many counts of this clonotype. The chain employs TRBV7-2 and TRBJ1-1; no clear D. Germline lookup yields CDR1 SGHTA and CDR2 FQGNSA. The V gene lost 4 bases and the J gene lost 3 bases, with 12 bases spanning the gap. This CDR3 contains 14 residues. The CDR3 region has the DNA TGTGCCAGCAGCTCCCGACACGCCGACACTGAAGCTTTCTTT. It codes for CASSSRHADTEAFF.

DNA of the CDR3: TGCAGTGCCCGCGCAGGGGTCGAGCAGTACTTC. Translating it yields CSARAGVEQYF. This chain connects TRBV20-1 to TRBJ2-7, with a tentative D call TRBD1 (6 bases). The CDR3 has 11 residues. The germline V gene encodes CDR1 DFQATT and CDR2 SNEGSKA (reference sequence). V gave up 6 bases and J gave up 6 bases, with 12 bases separating them.